Listed below are T cell receptor beta chains from one sample, sequenced in a study of shared clonotypes between healthy human individuals. The repertoire was sequenced with immunoSEQ multiplex PCR; TCRdb's copy has only in-frame clones and lacks some. The sample gives about a million clones, roughly 70% of which show up once; roughly 1.5% is in the top ten. Sequenced: memory CD4+ T cells sorted from blood. Receptors were obtained from a man younger than 35 in good health. CDR3s include the opening cysteine and the closing phenylalanine or tryptophan. Each record gives: CDR3 protein, CDR3 DNA, J gene, D gene, clone size, V gene. D genes are given only for firm matches. A clone size is listed for some rows: how often the clone was seen (once, few, many), or a class if it is expanded.

CDR3 protein: CASSVPSSGNTIYF
CDR3 DNA: TGTGCCAGCAGTGTCCCCAGCTCTGGAAACACCATATATTTT
J gene: TRBJ1-3
D gene: .
clone size: once
V gene: TRBV2

CDR3 protein: CASSGTNPSYEQYF
CDR3 DNA: TGCGCCAGCAGCGGGACGAACCCCTCCTACGAGCAGTACTTC
J gene: TRBJ2-7
D gene: .
clone size: .
V gene: TRBV5-1

CDR3 protein: CASSLLRVSPEAFF
CDR3 DNA: TGTGCCAGCAGCTTACTACGGGTTAGCCCTGAAGCTTTCTTT
J gene: TRBJ1-1
D gene: .
clone size: many
V gene: TRBV11-2

CDR3 protein: CASSLGGAGAGGELFF
CDR3 DNA: TGTGCCAGCAGCTTAGGTGGAGCGGGAGCCGGCGGGGAGCTGTTTTTT
J gene: TRBJ2-2
D gene: TRBD2
clone size: .
V gene: TRBV7-2

CDR3 protein: CASSSGQGGEKLFF
CDR3 DNA: TGTGCCAGTAGCTCGGGACAGGGCGGTGAAAAACTGTTTTTT
J gene: TRBJ1-4
D gene: TRBD1
clone size: once
V gene: TRBV19

CDR3 protein: CASSPRDRGYEQYF
CDR3 DNA: TGTGCCAGCAGCCCCCGGGACAGGGGCTACGAGCAGTACTTC
J gene: TRBJ2-7
D gene: TRBD1
clone size: .
V gene: TRBV7-8

CDR3 protein: CASSQQGGTEAFF
CDR3 DNA: TGTGCCAGCAGTCAACAGGGGGGCACTGAAGCTTTCTTT
J gene: TRBJ1-1
D gene: TRBD1
clone size: .
V gene: TRBV6-4

CDR3 protein: CAISPSGGTQETQYF
CDR3 DNA: TGTGCCATCAGCCCTAGCGGGGGGACCCAAGAGACCCAGTACTTC
J gene: TRBJ2-5
D gene: TRBD2
clone size: .
V gene: TRBV10-3

CDR3 protein: CAWSPSAGTGEKLFF
CDR3 DNA: TGTGCCTGGAGTCCAAGCGCCGGGACCGGAGAAAAACTGTTTTTT
J gene: TRBJ1-4
D gene: .
clone size: .
V gene: TRBV30

CDR3 protein: CAISESISGGGTDTQYF
CDR3 DNA: TGTGCCATCAGTGAGTCGATAAGCGGGGGAGGCACAGATACGCAGTATTTT
J gene: TRBJ2-3
D gene: TRBD2
clone size: .
V gene: TRBV10-3

CDR3 protein: CASSGDRDNSPLHF
CDR3 DNA: TGTGCCAGCAGCGGTGACAGGGATAATTCACCCCTCCACTTT
J gene: TRBJ1-6
D gene: TRBD1
clone size: few
V gene: TRBV9

CDR3 protein: CASSFNEGAYEQYF
CDR3 DNA: TGCGCCAGCAGCTTCAACGAGGGTGCCTACGAGCAGTACTTC
J gene: TRBJ2-7
D gene: .
clone size: .
V gene: TRBV5-1

CDR3 protein: CASSLVAGTANTEAFF
CDR3 DNA: TGTGCCAGCAGTTTAGTGGCCGGGACAGCGAACACTGAAGCTTTCTTT
J gene: TRBJ1-1
D gene: TRBD1
clone size: many
V gene: TRBV28

CDR3 protein: CASSQDPMGSSGANVLTF
CDR3 DNA: TGCGCCAGCAGCCAAGATCCTATGGGATCCTCTGGGGCCAACGTCCTGACTTTC
J gene: TRBJ2-6
D gene: .
clone size: .
V gene: TRBV4-1

CDR3 protein: CASSLGTGGVSTEAFF
CDR3 DNA: TGTGCCAGCAGTTTAGGGACGGGAGGAGTAAGCACTGAAGCTTTCTTT
J gene: TRBJ1-1
D gene: .
clone size: .
V gene: TRBV28

CDR3 protein: CASSPNMFTYQPQHF
CDR3 DNA: TGTGCCAGCAGTCCCAACATGTTTACCTATCAGCCCCAGCATTTT
J gene: TRBJ1-5
D gene: .
clone size: few
V gene: TRBV6-5

CDR3 protein: CASSLMGTGRATDTQYF
CDR3 DNA: TGTGCCAGCAGCTTGATGGGCACGGGACGGGCGACAGATACGCAGTATTTT
J gene: TRBJ2-3
D gene: .
clone size: .
V gene: TRBV7-9

CDR3 protein: CASRAGQSYNEQFF
CDR3 DNA: TGTGCCAGCAGGGCCGGACAGTCTTACAATGAGCAGTTCTTC
J gene: TRBJ2-1
D gene: .
clone size: .
V gene: TRBV2

CDR3 protein: CASSELPGRGEQYF
CDR3 DNA: TGTGCCAGCAGCGAGCTACCAGGGAGGGGAGAGCAGTACTTC
J gene: TRBJ2-7
D gene: TRBD2
clone size: once
V gene: TRBV9

CDR3 protein: CASSKNWGTGDTQYF
CDR3 DNA: TGTGCCAGCAGTAAAAATTGGGGAACCGGGGATACGCAGTATTTT
J gene: TRBJ2-3
D gene: .
clone size: .
V gene: TRBV6-1

CDR3 protein: CASSSGTSVYEQYF
CDR3 DNA: TGTGCCAGCAGCTCCGGGACTAGTGTCTACGAGCAGTACTTC
J gene: TRBJ2-7
D gene: TRBD2
clone size: .
V gene: TRBV6-5

CDR3 protein: CAWSAGGVGYTF
CDR3 DNA: TGTGCCTGGAGCGCAGGGGGCGTTGGCTACACCTTC
J gene: TRBJ1-2
D gene: TRBD1
clone size: .
V gene: TRBV30

CDR3 protein: CASSESSQNTEAFF
CDR3 DNA: TGTGCCAGCAGTGAATCGAGCCAGAACACTGAAGCTTTCTTT
J gene: TRBJ1-1
D gene: .
clone size: .
V gene: TRBV6-1

CDR3 protein: CASSPKGGDRPAGELFF
CDR3 DNA: TGTGCCAGCAGCCCGAAAGGCGGGGACAGGCCAGCCGGGGAGCTGTTTTTT
J gene: TRBJ2-2
D gene: TRBD1
clone size: .
V gene: TRBV7-8

CDR3 protein: CASSLDWGDGYTF
CDR3 DNA: TGCGCCAGCAGCTTGGATTGGGGGGATGGCTACACCTTC
J gene: TRBJ1-2
D gene: .
clone size: .
V gene: TRBV5-1

CDR3 protein: CASSFKGANYGYTF
CDR3 DNA: TGTGCCAGTAGTTTTAAGGGGGCTAACTATGGCTACACCTTC
J gene: TRBJ1-2
D gene: .
clone size: .
V gene: TRBV19

CDR3 protein: CASSRTGAQRQPQHF
CDR3 DNA: TGCGCCAGCAGCCGGACAGGGGCGCAGCGTCAGCCCCAGCATTTT
J gene: TRBJ1-5
D gene: TRBD1
clone size: .
V gene: TRBV5-1

CDR3 protein: CASSLGPGQGAGEQYF
CDR3 DNA: TGCGCCAGCAGCTTGGGCCCGGGACAGGGGGCAGGGGAGCAGTACTTC
J gene: TRBJ2-7
D gene: TRBD1
clone size: .
V gene: TRBV5-1

CDR3 protein: CATSRAAMGRTF
CDR3 DNA: TGTGCCACCAGCAGGGCAGCCATGGGGAGAACCTTC
J gene: TRBJ1-2
D gene: .
clone size: .
V gene: TRBV15

CDR3 protein: CASRRTSGSSGANVLTF
CDR3 DNA: TGTGCCAGCAGGAGGACTAGCGGGTCGTCTGGGGCCAACGTCCTGACTTTC
J gene: TRBJ2-6
D gene: TRBD2
clone size: .
V gene: TRBV7-9

CDR3 protein: CAISPDRAGNTGELFF
CDR3 DNA: TGTGCCATCAGCCCAGACAGGGCAGGGAACACCGGGGAGCTGTTTTTT
J gene: TRBJ2-2
D gene: TRBD1
clone size: few
V gene: TRBV10-3

CDR3 protein: CASSVNRDGYGYTF
CDR3 DNA: TGTGCCAGCAGTGTCAACAGGGATGGCTATGGCTACACCTTC
J gene: TRBJ1-2
D gene: .
clone size: few
V gene: TRBV27

CDR3 protein: CAISKGLARNTDTQYF
CDR3 DNA: TGTGCCATCAGCAAGGGACTAGCGAGGAACACAGATACGCAGTATTTT
J gene: TRBJ2-3
D gene: TRBD2
clone size: .
V gene: TRBV10-3

CDR3 protein: CASSLFDEQYF
CDR3 DNA: TGTGCCAGCAGTCTATTCGACGAGCAGTACTTC
J gene: TRBJ2-7
D gene: .
clone size: .
V gene: TRBV6-5

CDR3 protein: CASRAIMTGGRNEQYF
CDR3 DNA: TGTGCCAGCAGGGCCATCATGACAGGCGGGAGGAACGAGCAGTACTTC
J gene: TRBJ2-7
D gene: TRBD2
clone size: once
V gene: TRBV27

CDR3 protein: CAWSAGQGASNEKLFF
CDR3 DNA: TGTGCCTGGAGTGCTGGACAGGGGGCCAGTAATGAAAAACTGTTTTTT
J gene: TRBJ1-4
D gene: TRBD1
clone size: .
V gene: TRBV30

CDR3 protein: CASSQRLLAGYNEQFF
CDR3 DNA: TGCGCCAGCAGCCAAAGGCTACTAGCGGGATACAATGAGCAGTTCTTC
J gene: TRBJ2-1
D gene: TRBD2
clone size: .
V gene: TRBV4-1

CDR3 protein: CASSATATRAGETQYF
CDR3 DNA: TGTGCCAGCAGCGCTACCGCCACTAGGGCGGGCGAGACCCAGTACTTC
J gene: TRBJ2-5
D gene: .
clone size: .
V gene: TRBV11-2

CDR3 protein: CASSRGVPGELFF
CDR3 DNA: TGTGCCAGCAGCCGCGGGGTTCCCGGGGAGCTGTTTTTT
J gene: TRBJ2-2
D gene: .
clone size: few
V gene: TRBV7-2

CDR3 protein: CATSRGGGGPEKLFF
CDR3 DNA: TGTGCCACCAGCAGAGGGGGCGGGGGTCCTGAAAAACTGTTTTTT
J gene: TRBJ1-4
D gene: .
clone size: once
V gene: TRBV15

CDR3 protein: CASGRQGRVEGGGYTF
CDR3 DNA: TGTGCCAGCGGGAGACAGGGTAGGGTTGAGGGCGGTGGCTACACCTTC
J gene: TRBJ1-2
D gene: TRBD1
clone size: .
V gene: TRBV28

CDR3 protein: CASSQAVRGGLDEKLFF
CDR3 DNA: TGCGCCAGCAGCCAAGCGGTTCGTGGGGGGCTCGATGAAAAACTGTTTTTT
J gene: TRBJ1-4
D gene: .
clone size: .
V gene: TRBV4-3

CDR3 protein: CASSYGLAGGGTDTQYF
CDR3 DNA: TGTGCCAGCAGTTACGGACTAGCGGGGGGTGGCACAGATACGCAGTATTTT
J gene: TRBJ2-3
D gene: TRBD2
clone size: many
V gene: TRBV27

CDR3 protein: CASSPPKGTYEQYF
CDR3 DNA: TGTGCCAGCAGTCCCCCGAAGGGAACCTACGAGCAGTACTTC
J gene: TRBJ2-7
D gene: .
clone size: once
V gene: TRBV28

CDR3 protein: CSVVPQGRLNEQFF
CDR3 DNA: TGCAGCGTTGTGCCCCAGGGTCGGCTCAATGAGCAGTTCTTC
J gene: TRBJ2-1
D gene: .
clone size: .
V gene: TRBV29-1

CDR3 protein: CASILLRGAYNEQFF
CDR3 DNA: TGTGCCAGCATCCTTCTGAGAGGAGCCTACAATGAGCAGTTCTTC
J gene: TRBJ2-1
D gene: .
clone size: .
V gene: TRBV7-2

CDR3 protein: CASSETYNEQFF
CDR3 DNA: TGTGCCAGCAGTGAAACTTACAATGAGCAGTTCTTC
J gene: TRBJ2-1
D gene: .
clone size: once
V gene: TRBV9

CDR3 protein: CASSLGLGNTIYF
CDR3 DNA: TGCGCCAGCAGCTTGGGGCTCGGAAACACCATATATTTT
J gene: TRBJ1-3
D gene: .
clone size: few
V gene: TRBV5-1

CDR3 protein: CASSARLAGEQYF
CDR3 DNA: TGTGCCAGCAGTGCTAGACTAGCGGGCGAGCAGTACTTC
J gene: TRBJ2-7
D gene: TRBD2
clone size: .
V gene: TRBV2

CDR3 protein: CASSSIAGGIETQYF
CDR3 DNA: TGTGCCAGCAGCTCCATAGCGGGGGGTATAGAGACCCAGTACTTC
J gene: TRBJ2-5
D gene: TRBD2
clone size: .
V gene: TRBV2

CDR3 protein: CATSGTSLGETQYF
CDR3 DNA: TGTGCCACCTCCGGGACTAGCTTGGGTGAGACCCAGTACTTC
J gene: TRBJ2-5
D gene: TRBD2
clone size: .
V gene: TRBV10-3

CDR3 protein: CASNSGLGANVLTF
CDR3 DNA: TGTGCCAGCAACTCGGGTTTGGGGGCCAACGTCCTGACTTTC
J gene: TRBJ2-6
D gene: .
clone size: .
V gene: TRBV11-1

CDR3 protein: CASSLEPGANVLTF
CDR3 DNA: TGTGCCAGCAGCTTAGAGCCTGGGGCCAACGTCCTGACTTTC
J gene: TRBJ2-6
D gene: .
clone size: once
V gene: TRBV11-3

CDR3 protein: CASSLSGGFSYEQYF
CDR3 DNA: TGTGCCAGCAGTTTATCCGGTGGGTTCTCCTACGAGCAGTACTTC
J gene: TRBJ2-7
D gene: .
clone size: .
V gene: TRBV27